This TCR beta chain was recovered during a study of shared clonotypes between healthy human individuals. Germline trimming cut 4 bases from V and 5 bases from J; bases unmatched to any gene: 5. This CDR3 is built from 15 residues. In germline, CDR1 is SGHRS, CDR2 YFSETQ. Produced via immunoSEQ multiplex PCR; TCRdb's table is partial and in-frame only. Of about 560,000 clones in the sample, around three quarters were seen once. Those who donated were healthy HIV-negative adults, with no recent acute infections or vaccinations reported. The donors, all of them Caucasian adults, lived in Nashville, Tennessee. Genomic DNA from unsorted samples was obtained from around 88 million PBMCs (per sample). Comment on this clone: Other DNA sequences of this sample code for an identical CDR3.

Material for sequencing was PBMCs. This TCR was sampled from a woman aged 40-49 years in good health. Some clones in this sample may be carry-over from other donors' samples. The V and J genes are TRBV5-1 and TRBJ2-1; 11 bases agree with TRBD1. This CDR3 reads CASSPGQGAHNEQFF. In DNA form, the CDR3 reads TGCGCCAGCAGCCCCGGACAGGGGGCTCACAATGAGCAGTTCTTC. Full variable domain (remainder filled in from reference TRBV5-1 and TRBJ2-1): KAGVTQTPRYLIKTRGQQVTLSCSPISGHRSVSWYQQTPGQGLQFLFEYFSETQRNKGNFPGRFSGRQFSNSRSEMNVSTLELGDSALYLCASSPGQGAHNEQFFGPGTRLTVL.